This is a list of T cell receptor beta chains from one sample in a study of control samples from healthy donors and cancer patients. Clones were read by immunoSEQ multiplex PCR, and TCRdb kept only the in-frame ones, dropping some. Here the sample spans some 410,000 clones, 90% being singletons. The specimen sequenced was PBMCs. Every receptor here comes from a middle-aged man with head and neck cancer. The conserved cysteine and the conserved F or W are not part of the CDR3 here. The size field is filled for only some rows; it gives once, few, many or a size class.

ASKTGREKLF,-,TRBJ1-4,TRBV2
ASSLGQGGTGELF,-,TRBJ2-2,TRBV6-5
AWSGMGLSNQPQH,-,TRBJ1-5,TRBV30
ASSPTGRGGDTQY,-,TRBJ2-3,TRBV7-9
ASSLTGTTYEQY,few,TRBJ2-7,TRBV5-1
ASSRQGPSGNTIY,-,TRBJ1-3,TRBV19
ASSLQPTQGTGGT,-,TRBJ1-2,TRBV28
ASSPEGPQY,-,TRBJ2-7,TRBV7-2
SARFDEQF,-,TRBJ2-1,TRBV20-1
ASSVSGGLASEQY,-,TRBJ2-7,TRBV9
ASIPGRETQY,-,TRBJ2-5,TRBV2
ASSLDVTDTQY,-,TRBJ2-3,TRBV5-4
ASSPQGGPSGANVLT,-,TRBJ2-6,TRBV9
ASSPATSRQGNEKLF,-,TRBJ1-4,TRBV18
ASSLGDTQY,-,TRBJ2-3,TRBV27
ASSLGGVTDTQY,-,TRBJ2-3,TRBV27
ASSELAGLTDTQY,-,TRBJ2-3,TRBV10-2
ASSSFRDSGNTIY,-,TRBJ1-3,TRBV11-2
ASSIEEAGGRSNIQY,-,TRBJ2-4,TRBV19
ASSPDRVSNEQY,-,TRBJ2-7,TRBV18
ATSRIAGADTQY,-,TRBJ2-3,TRBV15
ASSIVGGEEKLF,-,TRBJ1-4,TRBV19
ASSSAAHNSPLH,once,TRBJ1-6,TRBV6-5
ASSYSLQAKNIQY,-,TRBJ2-4,TRBV6-2/TRBV6-3
ASSQEGGFASGAYEQY,-,TRBJ2-7,TRBV4-2
ASSDRGHADTQY,-,TRBJ2-3,TRBV6-1